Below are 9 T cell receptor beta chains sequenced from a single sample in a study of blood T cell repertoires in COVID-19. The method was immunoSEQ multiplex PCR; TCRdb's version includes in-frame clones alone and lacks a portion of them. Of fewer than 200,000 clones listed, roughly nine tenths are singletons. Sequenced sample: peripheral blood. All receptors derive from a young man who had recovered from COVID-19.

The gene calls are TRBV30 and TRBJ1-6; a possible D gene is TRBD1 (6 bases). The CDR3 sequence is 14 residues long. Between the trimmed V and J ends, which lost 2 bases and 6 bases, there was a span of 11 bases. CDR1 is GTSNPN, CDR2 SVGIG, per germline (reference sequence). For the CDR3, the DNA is TGTGCCTGGAGTCTAAGACAGGTTAATTCACCCCTCCACTTT. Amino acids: CAWSLRQVNSPLHF.

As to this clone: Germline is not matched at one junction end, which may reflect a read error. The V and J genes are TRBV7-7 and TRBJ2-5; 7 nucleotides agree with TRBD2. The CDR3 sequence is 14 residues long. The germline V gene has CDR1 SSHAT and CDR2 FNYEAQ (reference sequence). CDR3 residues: CASSSASGQETQYF. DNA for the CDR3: TGTGCTAGCAGCTCGGCTAGCGGCCAAGAGACCCAGTACTTC.

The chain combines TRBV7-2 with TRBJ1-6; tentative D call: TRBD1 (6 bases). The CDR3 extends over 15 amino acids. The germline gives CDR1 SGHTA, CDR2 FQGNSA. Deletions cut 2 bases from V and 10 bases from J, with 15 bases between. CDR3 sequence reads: CASSLQTGSTSPLHF. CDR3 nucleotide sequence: TGTGCCAGCAGCTTACAAACAGGGAGTACCTCACCCCTCCACTTT.

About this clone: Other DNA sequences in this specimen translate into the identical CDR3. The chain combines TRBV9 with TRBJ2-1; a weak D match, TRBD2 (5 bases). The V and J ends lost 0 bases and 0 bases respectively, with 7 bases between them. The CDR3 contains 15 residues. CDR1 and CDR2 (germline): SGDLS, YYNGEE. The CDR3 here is CASSVVGSSYNEQFF. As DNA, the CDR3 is TGTGCCAGCAGCGTAGTAGGGAGCTCCTACAATGAGCAGTTCTTC.

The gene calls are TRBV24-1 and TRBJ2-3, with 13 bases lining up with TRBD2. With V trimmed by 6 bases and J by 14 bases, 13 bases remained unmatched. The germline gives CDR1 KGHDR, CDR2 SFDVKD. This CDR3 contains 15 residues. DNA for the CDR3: TGTGCCACCAGTAGAAGAGGACTAGCGGGAGAAGAGTGGTATTTT. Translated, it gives CATSRRGLAGEEWYF.

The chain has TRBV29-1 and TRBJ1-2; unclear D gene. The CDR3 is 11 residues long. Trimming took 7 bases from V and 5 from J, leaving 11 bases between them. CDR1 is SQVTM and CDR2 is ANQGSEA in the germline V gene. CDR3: CSAGNDYGYTF. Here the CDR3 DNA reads TGCAGCGCCGGGAACGATTATGGCTACACCTTC. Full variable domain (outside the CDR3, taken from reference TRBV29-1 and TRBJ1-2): SAVISQKPSRDICQRGTSLTIQCQVDSQVTMMFWYRQQPGQSLTLIATANQGSEATYESGFVIDKFPISRPNLTFSTLTVSNMSPEDSSIYLCSAGNDYGYTFGSGTRLTVV.

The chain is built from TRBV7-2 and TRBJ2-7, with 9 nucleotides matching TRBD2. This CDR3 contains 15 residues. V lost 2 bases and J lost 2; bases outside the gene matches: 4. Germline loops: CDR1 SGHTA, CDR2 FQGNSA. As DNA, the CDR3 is TGTGCCAGCAGCTTATCGACTAGCGGTACCTACGAGCAGTACTTC. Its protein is CASSLSTSGTYEQYF.

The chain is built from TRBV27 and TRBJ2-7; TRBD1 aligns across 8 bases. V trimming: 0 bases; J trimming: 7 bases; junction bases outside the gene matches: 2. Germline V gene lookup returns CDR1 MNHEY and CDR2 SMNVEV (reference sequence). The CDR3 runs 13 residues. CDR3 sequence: CASSLSTGVEQYF. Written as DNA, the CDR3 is TGTGCCAGCAGTTTATCGACAGGGGTAGAGCAGTACTTC.

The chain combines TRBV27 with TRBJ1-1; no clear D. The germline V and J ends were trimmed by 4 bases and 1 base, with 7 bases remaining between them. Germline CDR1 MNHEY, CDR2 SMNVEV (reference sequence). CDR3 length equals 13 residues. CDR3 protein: CASSSRTNTEAFF. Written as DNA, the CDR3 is TGTGCCAGCAGTTCCAGAACGAACACTGAAGCTTTCTTT.